This paragraph covers one TCR beta chain sequence. Source study methods: Scientists estimated how many nucleated cells there were by amplifying reference gene primers. Profiled with immunoSEQ multiplex PCR; TCRdb holds only in-frame clones, not every one. Clone size and the V and J calls come from that table; the DNA yielded D and trimming. The sample has approximately 50,000 clones, about nine tenths seen once; the top ten hold roughly 6.2%. This sample was included in a study of blood T cell repertoires in COVID-19. Germline V gives CDR1 KGHSH, CDR2 LQKENI. The CDR3 runs 14 residues. The V end lost 3 bases, the J end lost 6 bases, and 13 bases lay between the germline ends.

The specimen sequenced was peripheral blood. The sequence was collected from a middle-aged man with acute or convalescent COVID-19. The chain couples TRBV18 to TRBJ2-3; D possibly corresponds to TRBD2 (6 bases). The DNA for the CDR3 is TGTGCCAGCTCACCTATGTCGGGAGATGATACGCAGTATTTT. Translation: CASSPMSGDDTQYF.